This T cell receptor (beta chain) appears in the sequencing data of a study of T cell responses to AZD1222 COVID-19 vaccine. General observations from the study: The span of vaccine-associated CD4 TCRs extended across spike, with dominance at 160-218 and 743-854.

Points on this clone: No antigen is known for it.

Sequencing used immunoSEQ multiplex PCR; TCRdb keeps in-frame clones, though not all of them. This sample carries 95,000 to 150,000 clones, about 93% of them seen once, and the ten largest clones take around 5.1%. Here the sequenced sample was peripheral blood, taken 28 days after the second AZD1222 dose. The receptor was derived from an adult who received the AZD1222 COVID-19 vaccine.

The CDR3 nucleotides are TGTGCCAGCTGCACAGGGACGGGGAATCAGCCCCAGCATTTT. Protein sequence: CASCTGTGNQPQHF. The gene calls are TRBV27 and TRBJ1-5; D is perhaps TRBD1 (6 bases). V shed 8 bases and J shed 4 bases, with 15 bases lying between them. Germline V gene lookup returns CDR1 MNHEY and CDR2 SMNVEV (reference sequence). The CDR3 consists of 14 residues.